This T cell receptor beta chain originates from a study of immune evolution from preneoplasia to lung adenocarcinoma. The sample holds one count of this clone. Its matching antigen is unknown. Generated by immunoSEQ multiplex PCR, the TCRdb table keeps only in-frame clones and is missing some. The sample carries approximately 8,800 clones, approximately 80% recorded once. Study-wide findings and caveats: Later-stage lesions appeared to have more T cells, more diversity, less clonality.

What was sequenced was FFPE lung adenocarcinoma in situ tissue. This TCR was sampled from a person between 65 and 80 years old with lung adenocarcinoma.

The CDR3 spells CASSLQGWNTGELFF. CDR3 DNA sequence: TGTGCCAGCAGTTTACAGGGGTGGAACACCGGGGAGCTGTTTTTT. The rearrangement links TRBV28 to TRBJ2-2, with D tentatively TRBD1 (6 bases). Germline V gene sequence: CDR1 MDHEN, CDR2 SYDVKM. This CDR3 is built from 15 residues. Trimming left V 2 bases short and J 1 base short, with 8 bases between.